The 15 T cell receptor beta chains listed next were all sequenced from one sample in a study of regulatory T cells in long-lasting Graves disease. Investigators prepared the TCR beta libraries by applying iRepertoire HTBI primers and Arm-PCR of CDR3 regions. Via MiXCR, TCRdb re-called the multiplex PCR reads, giving one row per CDR3 protein. The repertoire holds 400,000 to 500,000 distinct CDR3 sequences, with around a fifth as singletons. This sample's time point: persistent/refractory GD, antithyroid drugs over 5 years with positive TRAb. The TCR library was made from RNA extracted from PBMCs. Sequenced here: peripheral blood mononuclear cells (PBMCs), sampled when the disease was refractory, from a patient treated with antithyroid drugs. Receptors originate from a female donor with Graves disease.

The gene calls are TRBV12-3 or TRBV12-4 and TRBJ2-7, with 10 bases aligning to TRBD2. The CDR3 runs 16 residues. V lost 3 bases, J lost 2 bases, and 7 bases stayed unmatched. CDR3: CASSLVLAGVPYEQYF. The DNA for the CDR3 is TGTGCCAGCAGTTTGGTCCTAGCGGGAGTTCCCTACGAGCAGTACTTC.

In its sample, this clonotype was seen many times. The chain has TRBV25-1 and TRBJ2-7, with 8 bases aligning to TRBD2. The length of the CDR3 is 15 residues. V gave up 3 bases and J gave up 1 base; unmatched junction bases: 5. The germline V gene has CDR1 MGHDK and CDR2 SYGVNS. The CDR3 sequence: CASSDETSGSYEQYF. CDR3 sequence (DNA): TGTGCCAGCAGTGATGAAACTAGCGGTTCCTACGAGCAGTACTTC.

This clonotype was seen a few times. J is TRBJ2-7 and V is TRBV18, with 8 bases lining up with TRBD2. The V and J ends lost 3 bases and 2 bases, in that order; junction bases with no gene match: 9. Germline-derived CDR1 and CDR2 are KGHSH and LQKENI. The CDR3 runs to 16 residues. CDR3 coding DNA: TGTGCCAGCTCACCGATTAGGAGTAGCGGGACCTACGAGCAGTACTTC. This translates into CASSPIRSSGTYEQYF.

At least ten counts were recorded for this clonotype. This chain links TRBV2 with TRBJ2-1, with 7 bases that match TRBD1. The V segment lost 7 bases and the J segment 8 bases; nucleotides outside the gene matches: 14. CDR3 length: 15 residues. In germline, CDR1 is SNHLY, CDR2 FYNNEI. The CDR3 loop reads CASKQTLKQGYEQFF. DNA of the CDR3: TGTGCCAGCAAGCAAACACTGAAACAGGGGTATGAGCAGTTCTTC.

This clonotype was recorded a few times. The chain combines TRBV10-2 with TRBJ2-7; no clear D gene. The CDR3 sequence is 13 residues long. CDR1 and CDR2 from the germline V gene are WSHSY and SAAADI. V was trimmed by 3 bases and J by 9 bases, leaving 15 bases between them. The CDR3 region is CASSEFSGTSQYF. The CDR3 bases are TGCGCCAGCAGTGAATTCTCGGGCACCTCGCAGTACTTC.

This clonotype turned up a few times. The V call is TRBV7-2, the J call TRBJ2-7; 7 bases agree with TRBD2. This CDR3 is 15 amino acids long. V lost 5 bases and J lost 2; bases outside the gene matches: 9. The germline gives CDR1 SGHTA, CDR2 FQGNSA. The CDR3: CASSPWPSGTYEQYF. The CDR3 coding sequence is TGTGCCAGCAGCCCATGGCCGAGCGGGACCTACGAGCAGTACTTC.

At least ten counts were recorded for this clonotype. This rearrangement joins TRBV10-1 to TRBJ2-1; TRBD2 might be the D (6 bases). Germline CDR1 and CDR2: WNHNN and SYGVQD (reference sequence). With 0 bases removed from V and 0 bases from J, the gap between germline ends came to 9 bases. The CDR3 is 16 amino acids. CDR3 coding DNA: TGCGCCAGCAGTGAGTCCGGGGGAAGCTCCTACAATGAGCAGTTCTTC. This sequence encodes CASSESGGSSYNEQFF.

This clonotype was seen only a few times. The CDR3 sequence is CASSFQTRRSYNEQFF. CDR3 coding DNA: TGCGCCAGCAGCTTCCAGACAAGGCGCTCCTACAATGAGCAGTTCTTC. The rearrangement links TRBV5-1 to TRBJ2-1; D ambiguous. Germline CDR1 is SGHRS and CDR2 is YFSETQ. The V and J ends lost 2 bases and 0 bases respectively, with 12 bases between them. The CDR3 covers 16 residues.

The chain is built from TRBV14 and TRBJ2-1, with TRBD2 matching 10 bases. CDR3 length: 15 amino acids. The germline gives CDR1 SGHDN, CDR2 FVKESK. Unmatched junction bases numbered 1, after V lost 1 base and J lost 4 bases. CDR3 amino acids: CASSQGTSGYNEQFF. The CDR3 nucleotides are TGTGCCAGCAGCCAAGGGACTAGCGGTTACAATGAGCAGTTCTTC.

This clonotype came up a few times. The chain recombines TRBV9 with TRBJ2-2; 10 bases are a match to TRBD2. V shed 0 bases, J shed 7 bases, and the junction held 6 bases outside the gene matches. Germline CDR1 SGDLS, CDR2 YYNGEE. There are 16 residues in the CDR3. CDR3 in amino acids: CASSVGGSGRNGELFF. The CDR3 DNA sequence: TGTGCCAGCAGCGTAGGGGGTAGCGGGAGGAACGGGGAGCTGTTTTTT.

Only a few counts were recorded for this clonotype. One end of the junction fails to match germline, which may point to a read error. The chain recombines TRBV4-1 with TRBJ1-1; tentative D call: TRBD1 (5 bases). Germline-derived CDR1 and CDR2 are MGHRA and YSYEKL. The CDR3 extends over 18 amino acids. CDR3: CTSSQGFGRAEKNTEAFF. The CDR3 DNA follows: TGCACCAGCAGCCAAGGATTCGGCAGGGCGGAAAAGAACACTGAAGCTTTCTTT.

This clonotype showed up just a few times. This rearrangement joins TRBV6-1 to TRBJ2-6; unclear D gene. Per the germline V gene, CDR1 is MNHNS and CDR2 is SASEGT. V gave up 8 bases and J gave up 4 bases, with 6 bases separating them. This CDR3 has 12 residues. This CDR3 is CASRMGANVLTF. The CDR3 DNA sequence: TGTGCCAGCCGTATGGGGGCCAACGTCCTGACTTTC.

This clonotype was found many times. This rearrangement joins TRBV28 to TRBJ2-7; the D is unclear. The CDR3 totals 12 residues. V lost 3 bases to trimming and J lost 4 bases, with 7 bases between them. CDR1 is MDHEN and CDR2 is SYDVKM in the germline V gene. The chain's CDR3 is CASSLAMYEQYF. In DNA, the CDR3 is TGTGCCAGCAGTTTGGCGATGTACGAGCAGTACTTC.

The rearrangement links TRBV19 to TRBJ1-3; 7 nucleotides match TRBD1. Per the germline V gene, CDR1 is LNHDA and CDR2 is SQIVND (reference sequence). CDR3 length: 15 amino acids. The V segment lost 7 bases and the J segment 3 bases; nucleotides outside the gene matches: 9. The CDR3 reads CASTTSRDSGNTIYF. The CDR3 nucleotides are TGTGCCAGTACCACGTCCCGGGACAGTGGAAACACCATATATTTT.

V usage is TRBV7-2 and J usage is TRBJ2-2; D gene uncertain. The V end was cut by 6 bases, the J end by 7 bases, with 9 bases between. Germline values: CDR1 SGHTA, CDR2 FQGNSA. There are 12 residues in the CDR3. CDR3 amino acids: CASRGIIGELFF. CDR3 DNA: TGTGCCAGCAGGGGAATTATCGGGGAGCTGTTTTTT.